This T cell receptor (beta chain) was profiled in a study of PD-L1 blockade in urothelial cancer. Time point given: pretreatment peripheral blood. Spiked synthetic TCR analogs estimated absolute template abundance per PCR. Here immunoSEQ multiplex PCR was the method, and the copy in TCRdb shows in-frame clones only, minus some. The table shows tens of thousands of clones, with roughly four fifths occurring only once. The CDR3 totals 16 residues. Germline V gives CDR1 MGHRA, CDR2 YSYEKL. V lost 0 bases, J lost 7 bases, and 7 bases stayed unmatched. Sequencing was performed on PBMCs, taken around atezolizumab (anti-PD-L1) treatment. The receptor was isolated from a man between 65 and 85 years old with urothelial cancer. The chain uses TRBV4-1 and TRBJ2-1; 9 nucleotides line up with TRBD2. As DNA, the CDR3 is TGCGCCAGCAGCCAAGATTGGCCTAGCGGGACGAATGAGCAGTTCTTC. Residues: CASSQDWPSGTNEQFF.